These 5 T cell receptor beta chains were sequenced from one sample in a study of memory B cells and T cells in multiple sclerosis. Data came from immunoSEQ multiplex PCR; TCRdb stores just in-frame clones and leaves some out. The sample lists several thousand clones, roughly 64% occurring once. Sequences were obtained from memory (CD45RO+) CD8+ T cells from blood. The receptors shown here come from a human donor with multiple sclerosis.

The chain employs TRBV7-6 and TRBJ2-3; 8 nucleotides align to TRBD1. Germline CDR1 SGHVS, CDR2 FNYEAQ. The CDR3 loop spans 16 amino acids. V was clipped by 5 bases and J by 0 bases; unmatched bases: 7. CDR3: CASSLNQGASTDTQYF. The CDR3 DNA follows: TGTGCCAGCAGCCTCAACCAGGGGGCGAGCACAGATACGCAGTATTTT.

CDR3 nucleotide sequence: TGCGCCAGACCAGGGGGGACTAGCGGGTGGGGACCCTACGAGCAGTACTTC. Encoded protein: CARPGGTSGWGPYEQYF. V is TRBV10-1 and J is TRBJ2-7; TRBD2 matches at 12 bases. Germline V gives CDR1 WNHNN, CDR2 SYGVQD (reference sequence). The CDR3 consists of 17 residues. Trimming took 9 bases from V and 2 from J; bases not matched to a gene: 14.

This rearrangement joins TRBV27 to TRBJ1-2; D may be TRBD1 (6 bases). The CDR3 loop spans 14 amino acids. The V gene lost 5 bases and the J gene lost 10 bases, with 20 bases spanning the gap. The germline gives CDR1 MNHEY, CDR2 SMNVEV (reference sequence). CDR3 amino acids: CASSLSSTGPSYTF. CDR3 nucleotide sequence: TGTGCCAGCAGTCTCTCATCAACAGGGCCGTCCTACACCTTC.

The rearrangement joins TRBV10-3 to TRBJ1-3, with a tentative D call TRBD1 (6 bases). This CDR3 has 12 amino acids. The V end lost 6 bases, the J end lost 7 bases, and 10 bases lay between the germline ends. Per germline, CDR1 ENHRY and CDR2 SYGVKD. The CDR3 DNA sequence: TGTGCCATCAGAACAGGGTTTAACACCATATATTTT. Its protein product is CAIRTGFNTIYF.

J is TRBJ1-2 and V is TRBV2; the D is unclear. This CDR3 contains 13 residues. Trimming shortened V by 8 bases and J by 4 bases, and 14 bases separated the two germline ends. Germline CDR1 and CDR2: SNHLY and FYNNEI. CDR3 sequence: CASLGEEGYGYTF. CDR3 sequence (DNA): TGTGCCAGCCTCGGGGAGGAAGGCTATGGCTACACCTTC.